A selection of T cell receptor beta chains follows, all from one sample in a study of early stage breast cancer tumors. Some clones are missing from TCRdb's copy, which holds only in-frame ones; the method was immunoSEQ multiplex PCR. The sample consists of tens of thousands of clones, over 65% of them appearing once. Source material: blood. All receptors come from a person in their sixties or seventies with breast cancer. Both conserved end residues are part of each CDR3. The D gene is left open where the match is weak. Size is omitted from some rows. Given values are once, few, many or a class for expanded clones.

j_gene	v_gene	d_gene	abundance	CDR3aa	CDR3nt
TRBJ2-2	TRBV11-2	TRBD2	.	CASSPGSGKDRSGELFF	TGTGCCAGCAGCCCGGGTAGCGGGAAAGATAGGTCCGGGGAGCTGTTTTTT
TRBJ1-1	TRBV6-1	.	.	CASSPDRSAWAFF	TGTGCCAGCAGCCCCGACAGGAGCGCTTGGGCTTTCTTT
TRBJ1-5	TRBV7-8	.	.	CASTAANGEWPQHF	TGTGCCAGCACCGCGGCGAACGGAGAGTGGCCCCAGCATTTT
TRBJ2-3	TRBV4-2	.	.	CASSPKGGEADTQYF	TGTGCCAGCAGCCCAAAGGGGGGAGAGGCAGATACGCAGTATTTT
TRBJ2-4	TRBV4-2	.	once	CASSQGILRGIAKNIQYF	TGTGCCAGCAGCCAAGGAATTCTCAGGGGAATAGCCAAAAACATTCAGTACTTC
TRBJ2-5	TRBV2	TRBD1	.	CARQIRQGEETQYF	TGTGCCAGACAAATACGCCAGGGGGAAGAGACCCAGTACTTC
TRBJ2-7	TRBV6-5	TRBD2	.	CASTPGRDHEQYF	TGTGCCAGCACCCCCGGGAGGGACCACGAGCAGTACTTC
TRBJ1-5	TRBV28	.	.	CASSLFQPQHF	TGTGCCAGCAGTTTATTTCAGCCCCAGCATTTT
TRBJ2-7	TRBV5-1	TRBD2	.	CASSRGTSGGTYEQYF	TGCGCCAGCAGCAGAGGGACTAGCGGGGGGACCTACGAGCAGTACTTC
TRBJ1-2	TRBV6-6	.	.	CASSYLSVNYGYTF	TGTGCCAGCAGTTACCTCTCCGTGAACTATGGCTACACCTTC
TRBJ1-4	TRBV5-1	.	.	CASSLVSGQYNEKLFF	TGCGCCAGCAGCTTAGTATCCGGACAGTATAATGAAAAACTGTTTTTT
TRBJ2-4	TRBV5-1	TRBD2	once	CASSLGQGGDIQYF	TGCGCCAGCAGCTTGGGCCAGGGAGGGGACATTCAGTACTTC
TRBJ2-3	TRBV7-2	TRBD2	once	CASSPLAGGGTDTQYF	TGTGCCAGCAGCCCCCTGGCGGGAGGGGGGACAGATACGCAGTATTTT
TRBJ1-1	TRBV6-6	TRBD1	.	CASSHRQGMNTEAFF	TGTGCCAGCAGTCACAGACAGGGGATGAACACTGAAGCTTTCTTT
TRBJ2-5	TRBV4-1	.	.	CASSQGRLTETQYF	TGCGCCAGCAGCCAAGGTCGACTAACCGAGACCCAGTACTTC
TRBJ2-7	TRBV5-6	.	.	CASSWTSYEQYF	TGTGCCAGCAGCTGGACATCTTACGAGCAGTACTTC
TRBJ2-2	TRBV6-6	.	.	CASSYRGETGELFF	TGTGCCAGCAGTTATCGGGGAGAGACCGGGGAGCTGTTTTTT
TRBJ2-7	TRBV10-3	.	.	CAIGGGTGLNEQYF	TGTGCCATCGGGGGAGGGACAGGCCTCAACGAGCAGTACTTC
TRBJ2-1	TRBV19	.	few	CASSMGLVVDEQFF	TGTGCCAGTAGTATGGGTCTAGTGGTGGATGAGCAGTTCTTC
TRBJ1-4	TRBV12-2	.	.	CASRLAALPGGYEKLFF	TGTGCAAGTCGCTTAGCGGCTCTTCCAGGGGGTTATGAAAAACTGTTTTTT
TRBJ2-1	TRBV6-5	TRBD2	.	CASSYSPGLAGQKFF	TGTGCCAGCAGTTACAGCCCGGGACTAGCGGGGCAAAAGTTCTTC
TRBJ1-4	TRBV5-1	.	.	CASRRGEVTNEKLFF	TGCGCCAGCAGAAGGGGCGAGGTGACTAATGAAAAACTGTTTTTT
TRBJ2-6	TRBV28	.	.	CASSFSGGSGANVLTF	TGTGCCAGCAGTTTTTCCGGGGGCTCTGGGGCCAACGTCCTGACTTTC
TRBJ1-4	TRBV5-1	TRBD1	.	CASSLGTTGGFEKLFF	TGCGCCAGCAGCTTGGGAACTACAGGGGGCTTTGAAAAACTGTTTTTT
TRBJ1-6	TRBV2	.	.	CASTGQNYNSPLHF	TGTGCCAGCACTGGACAGAATTATAATTCACCCCTCCACTTT
TRBJ2-5	TRBV11-2	.	once	CASSLQTGGEETQYF	TGTGCCAGCAGCTTACAAACCGGGGGAGAAGAGACCCAGTACTTC
TRBJ2-1	TRBV6-6	TRBD2	.	CASSHAGGLLNEQFF	TGTGCCAGCAGTCATGCGGGAGGCCTTTTGAATGAGCAGTTCTTC
TRBJ1-1	TRBV6-6	.	.	CATSASHTEAFF	TGTGCCACCTCGGCTTCCCATACTGAAGCTTTCTTT
TRBJ1-5	TRBV28	.	.	CASSLSAGVNQPQHF	TGTGCCAGCAGTTTATCAGCAGGGGTCAATCAGCCCCAGCATTTT
TRBJ1-1	TRBV18	.	few	CASSPRGYGEAFF	TGTGCCAGCTCACCTCGAGGGTACGGTGAAGCTTTCTTT
TRBJ1-2	TRBV7-9	.	few	CASSLQGRYGYTF	TGTGCCAGCAGCTTGCAGGGGAGGTATGGCTACACCTTC
TRBJ1-1	TRBV5-4	.	.	CASSLGLLNTEAFF	TGTGCCAGCAGCTTGGGACTGCTGAACACTGAAGCTTTCTTT
TRBJ1-3	TRBV28	TRBD1	.	CASRKQGDLYGNTIYF	TGTGCCAGCAGAAAACAGGGGGACTTGTATGGAAACACCATATATTTT
TRBJ1-1	TRBV19	.	few	CATHGRSTEAFF	TGTGCCACCCACGGACGGTCCACTGAAGCTTTCTTT
TRBJ1-2	TRBV4-2	TRBD1	.	CASSSPTGFSGYTF	TGTGCCAGCAGCTCTCCGACAGGGTTCAGTGGCTACACCTTC
TRBJ2-5	TRBV6-5	.	.	CASSYSNGETQYF	TGTGCCAGCAGTTACTCGAATGGAGAGACCCAGTACTTC
TRBJ1-2	TRBV5-6	TRBD1	.	CASSLPGQGSYTF	TGTGCCAGCAGCCTCCCGGGACAGGGGAGCTACACCTTC
TRBJ2-3	TRBV11-2	.	.	CASSYLASNTDTQYF	TGTGCCAGCAGCTACTTAGCGTCAAACACAGATACGCAGTATTTT
TRBJ1-3	TRBV9	.	.	CASSPTLWGAGNTIYF	TGTGCCAGCAGCCCTACTTTATGGGGCGCTGGAAACACCATATATTTT
TRBJ1-4	TRBV5-1	.	.	CASSLRRRFF	TGCGCCAGCAGCTTGAGGCGTCGTTTTTTT
TRBJ1-2	TRBV5-1	.	.	CASSLAPPGSGYTF	TGCGCCAGCAGCTTGGCCCCTCCGGGGAGTGGCTACACCTTC
TRBJ2-7	TRBV18	.	.	CASSGGPGRYEQYF	TGTGCCAGCTCAGGGGGGCCGGGGCGCTACGAGCAGTACTTC
TRBJ1-5	TRBV9	.	once	CASSVDWGINQPQHF	TGTGCCAGCAGCGTAGATTGGGGGATAAATCAGCCCCAGCATTTT
TRBJ2-1	TRBV4-1	.	once	CASSQGWGDEQFF	TGCGCCAGCAGCCAAGGGTGGGGGGATGAGCAGTTCTTC
TRBJ1-5	TRBV23-1	.	.	CASSQSGGDGNQPQHF	TGCGCCAGCAGTCAATCGGGGGGCGACGGTAATCAGCCCCAGCATTTT